Each of the 24 T cell receptor beta chains below was sequenced from the same sample in a study of identical twins (dated by TCRdb to between 2015 and 2016). Libraries were prepared through 5' RACE. The listed sequencing device is Illumina HiSeq 2000. Through fastp at Q25 and MiXCR, TCRdb rebuilt clones from the public reads, retaining in-frame beta chains. Rows matching on CDR3 protein sequence are summarized as one entry with the most common DNA and genes. The sample table holds approximately 240,000 distinct CDR3 sequences, of which 11% to 15% were seen once. The top ten hold around 8.9% of the sample. The sequencing sample was made of memory (CD45RO+) T cells sorted from blood. The cell subset or site label here, explained by the study, means: CD45RO+ enriched T cells. The receptors shown here come from a young woman in good health.

This clonotype was counted only a few times. V is TRBV5-1 and J is TRBJ2-2, with no clear D. This CDR3 comprises 13 residues. Trimming stripped 1 base from V and 6 bases from J, with 7 bases between. Germline CDR1 is SGHRS and CDR2 is YFSETQ. DNA for the CDR3: TGCGCCAGCAGCTTGATTCTCTCCGGGGAGCTGTTTTTT. Its translation: CASSLILSGELFF.

With regard to this clonotype: At one boundary the junction diverges from the germline segment, which might be a read error. The chain joins TRBV7-3 to TRBJ2-3, with a tentative D call TRBD2 (7 bases). The CDR3 loop spans 14 amino acids. CDR1 and CDR2 (germline): SGHTA, FQGTGA. The CDR3 protein is CASTLGGAGDTQYF. The CDR3 DNA is TGTGCCAGCACCTTAGGGGGGGCCGGAGATACGCAGTATTTT.

V and J are TRBV6-1 and TRBJ2-3; no firm D call. This CDR3 region has 14 residues. The germline gives CDR1 MNHNS, CDR2 SASEGT. The V end was cut by 6 bases, the J end by 4 bases, with 14 bases between. CDR3 protein: CASSPRRPADTQYF. CDR3 nucleotide sequence: TGTGCCAGCAGCCCACGACGGCCCGCAGATACGCAGTATTTT.

This clonotype came up a few times. V and J are TRBV2 and TRBJ2-1, with D unresolved. CDR1 and CDR2 from the germline V gene are SNHLY and FYNNEI. CDR3 length equals 11 residues. V was trimmed by 8 bases and J by 7 bases, leaving 9 bases between them. The CDR3 DNA reads TGTGCCAGCCTCGAGACTAATGAGCAGTTCTTC. Protein sequence: CASLETNEQFF. Full variable domain (missing parts from reference TRBV2 and TRBJ2-1): EPEVTQTPSHQVTQMGQEVILRCVPISNHLYFYWYRQILGQKVEFLVSFYNNEISEKSEIFDDQFSVERPDGSNFTLKIRSTKLEDSAMYFCASLETNEQFFGPGTRLTVL.

The chain couples TRBV15 to TRBJ2-5; D call uncertain. The length of the CDR3 is 16 residues. V lost 2 bases and J 2 bases, leaving 15 bases between the germline ends. The germline V gene encodes CDR1 LNHNV and CDR2 YYDKDF (reference sequence). The CDR3 is CATSRSSGVAQETQYF. As DNA, the CDR3 is TGTGCCACCAGCAGATCCTCTGGGGTTGCACAAGAGACCCAGTACTTC.

This clonotype has a handful of counts. V usage is TRBV9 and J usage is TRBJ1-4; TRBD1 is a possible D gene (6 bases). Germline CDR1 and CDR2: SGDLS and YYNGEE. The CDR3 totals 15 residues. The V end lost 0 bases, the J end lost 6 bases, and 12 bases lay between the germline ends. The CDR3 protein is CASSVAPQGHEKLFF. CDR3 in DNA: TGTGCCAGCAGCGTAGCCCCGCAGGGGCATGAAAAACTGTTTTTT.

This clonotype appeared a few times. The gene calls are TRBV5-1 and TRBJ2-5; TRBD1 might be the D (6 bases). Germline CDR1 and CDR2: SGHRS and YFSETQ. Trimming removed 4 bases from V and 4 bases from J, with 17 bases in between. The CDR3 loop spans 15 amino acids. The CDR3 here is CASSAGTLTGETQYF. CDR3 coding DNA: TGCGCCAGCAGCGCCGGGACACTCACGGGAGAGACCCAGTACTTC.

This clonotype was observed a handful of times. This sequence joins TRBV20-1 and TRBJ2-2; 7 bases fit TRBD2. The CDR3 runs to 14 residues. Germline loops: CDR1 DFQATT, CDR2 SNEGSKA (reference sequence). Trimming removed 7 bases from V and 2 bases from J; junction bases left unmatched: 7. The CDR3 protein is CSVPGLLNTGELFF. CDR3 sequence (DNA): TGCAGTGTCCCGGGACTATTAAACACCGGGGAGCTGTTTTTT.

V is TRBV20-1 and J is TRBJ2-2; 8 bases agree with TRBD2. Losses at the gene ends were 6 bases for V and 6 bases for J; bases not matched to a gene: 9. Germline CDR1 is DFQATT and CDR2 is SNEGSKA (reference sequence). CDR3 length: 14 amino acids. CDR3 residues: CSARLSGSAGELFF. The CDR3 nucleotides read TGCAGTGCACGGTTGAGCGGGAGCGCCGGGGAGCTGTTTTTT.

This clonotype was seen at least ten times. The chain is built from TRBV5-1 and TRBJ2-5; 7 bases line up with TRBD2. CDR1 is SGHRS, CDR2 YFSETQ, per germline. CDR3 length equals 13 residues. With V trimmed by 2 bases and J by 7 bases, 5 bases remained unmatched. This chain's CDR3 is CASSFDSGATQYF. The CDR3 DNA sequence: TGCGCCAGCAGCTTTGACAGCGGGGCGACCCAGTACTTC.

This clonotype was seen more than once but under ten times. V usage is TRBV12-3 or TRBV12-4 and J usage is TRBJ1-3, with a possible D match to TRBD1 (6 bases). CDR3 length: 14 residues. V was pared by 5 bases and J by 4 bases, with 12 bases between. The CDR3 spells CASSPQGQGNTIYF. CDR3 DNA sequence: TGTGCCAGCAGTCCCCAGGGGCAGGGAAACACCATATATTTT.

This clonotype was counted between two and nine times. This chain connects TRBV6-2 or TRBV6-3 to TRBJ2-1; D is possibly TRBD1 or TRBD2 (5 bases each). Germline CDR1 and CDR2: MNHEY and SVGEGT. V was clipped by 8 bases and J by 10 bases, with 18 bases between them. The CDR3 covers 13 residues. The CDR3 DNA follows: TGTGCCAGCGCTCCGCTGGGGGTTGGCGAGCAGTTCTTC. It codes for CASAPLGVGEQFF.

The table lists this clonotype with many counts. In nucleotides, the CDR3 is TGCAGTGCTCCACGGGGGACGGGAGGTTCCAATGAGCAGTTCTTC. Translating it yields CSAPRGTGGSNEQFF. The V and J genes are TRBV20-1 and TRBJ2-1; 7 nucleotides align to TRBD2. CDR3 length: 15 amino acids. Germline V gene data show CDR1 as DFQATT and CDR2 as SNEGSKA (reference sequence). Germline trimming cut 5 bases from V and 6 bases from J; bases unmatched to any gene: 13.

This clonotype turned up a few times. The V call is TRBV20-1, the J call TRBJ1-6, with D perhaps TRBD1 (5 bases). Trimming took 6 bases from V and 0 from J, leaving 9 bases between them. Germline V lookup: CDR1 DFQATT, CDR2 SNEGSKA (reference sequence). This CDR3 has 14 residues. The CDR3 DNA reads TGCAGTGCGTTTCAGGGCTCCTATAATTCACCCCTCCACTTT. Its translation: CSAFQGSYNSPLHF.

In this sample, this clonotype turned up a few times. V gene TRBV18 combines with J gene TRBJ1-4; D is ambiguous. Germline CDR1 KGHSH, CDR2 LQKENI. The V gene lost 4 bases and the J gene lost 8 bases, with 8 bases spanning the gap. This CDR3 spans 12 amino acids. CDR3 protein: CASSRKEEKLFF. The DNA of the CDR3 is TGTGCCAGCTCACGGAAAGAGGAAAAACTGTTTTTT.

CDR3: CASSVDGRAGSMDIQYF. The CDR3 DNA sequence: TGTGCCAGCAGCGTAGACGGGAGGGCCGGGTCGATGGACATTCAGTACTTC. V gene TRBV9 combines with J gene TRBJ2-4; 8 bases are shared with TRBD2. J gave up 8 bases and V 0 bases, and 13 bases lay outside the gene matches. The CDR3 runs 17 residues. The germline CDR1 and CDR2 sequences are SGDLS and YYNGEE.

This clonotype was counted many times. The chain is built from TRBV12-3 or TRBV12-4 and TRBJ2-1, with TRBD2 matching over 10 bases. The CDR3 is 15 amino acids. V gave up 6 bases and J gave up 4 bases; unmatched junction bases: 6. The CDR3 region is CASRKSGGGYNEQFF. CDR3 bases: TGTGCCAGCAGAAAGAGCGGGGGGGGTTACAATGAGCAGTTCTTC.

This chain links TRBV12-3 or TRBV12-4 with TRBJ1-3, with TRBD1 as a possible D gene (6 bases). Between the trimmed V and J ends, which lost 6 bases and 5 bases, there was a span of 14 bases. CDR3 size: 14 residues. CDR3 bases: TGTGCCAGCAGCGAGGGGGACATAAGAAACACCATATATTTT. Translation gives CASSEGDIRNTIYF.

The chain couples TRBV14 to TRBJ1-6, with D unresolved. This CDR3 has 13 residues. Trimming stripped 2 bases from V and 10 bases from J, with 9 bases between. Germline CDR1 and CDR2: SGHDN and FVKESK. The CDR3 region has the DNA TGTGCCAGCAGCCAATATCGGCAATCACCCCTCCACTTT. Amino acids: CASSQYRQSPLHF.

Only a few counts were recorded for this clonotype. The chain uses TRBV9 and TRBJ2-5; 7 nucleotides agree with TRBD1. J was trimmed by 1 base and V by 0 bases; bases with no gene match: 12. CDR1 and CDR2 (germline): SGDLS, YYNGEE. CDR3 length equals 18 residues. CDR3 coding DNA: TGTGCCAGCAGCGTAGCCCTTAACAGGGGCGCGGGCCAAGAGACCCAGTACTTC. Translation gives CASSVALNRGAGQETQYF.

V is TRBV27 and J is TRBJ2-1; 10 bases are a match to TRBD1. With V trimmed by 10 bases and J by 7 bases, 7 bases remained unmatched. CDR3 length: 13 amino acids. CDR1 is MNHEY and CDR2 is SMNVEV in the germline V gene (reference sequence). CDR3 coding DNA: TGTGCCACGGGACAGGGGCTCTATAATGAGCAGTTCTTC. Amino acids: CATGQGLYNEQFF.

J is TRBJ1-5 and V is TRBV12-3 or TRBV12-4, with a weak D call TRBD1 (5 bases). This CDR3 is 14 amino acids long. Between the trimmed V and J ends, which lost 3 bases and 4 bases, there was a span of 10 bases. DNA for the CDR3: TGTGCCAGCAGTTTGGAGGGGATTAATCAGCCCCAGCATTTT. Amino acid sequence: CASSLEGINQPQHF.

This clonotype has only a few counts. The gene calls are TRBV18 and TRBJ1-2; 7 bases fit TRBD1. Germline-derived CDR1 and CDR2 are KGHSH and LQKENI. Losses at the gene ends were 1 base for V and 4 bases for J; bases not matched to a gene: 15. The CDR3 is 18 residues long. The CDR3 sequence is CASSPQLGNQGDGYGYTF. The DNA of the CDR3 is TGTGCCAGCTCACCACAACTAGGAAACCAGGGGGACGGCTATGGCTACACCTTC.

This clonotype occurred many times. The rearrangement uses TRBV15 and TRBJ1-2; D ambiguous. This CDR3 has 14 residues. V dropped 0 bases and J dropped 4 bases, with 9 bases sitting between them. The germline V gene has CDR1 LNHNV and CDR2 YYDKDF (reference sequence). CDR3 protein: CATSREAPSYGYTF. The CDR3 nucleotides read TGTGCCACCAGCAGAGAGGCACCCTCCTATGGCTACACCTTC.